This TCR beta chain was documented in a study of blood T cell repertoires in COVID-19. This CDR3 spans 13 amino acids. Germline CDR1 and CDR2: MNHNY and SVGAGI (reference sequence). Trimming stripped 8 bases from V and 5 bases from J, with 14 bases between. Method: immunoSEQ multiplex PCR; TCRdb's copy keeps in-frame clones and lacks some. The sample carries around 72,000 clones, about 91% recorded once. This sequence was found in a woman between 50 and 59 years old with acute or convalescent COVID-19. Sequenced sample: peripheral blood. This chain joins TRBV6-6 and TRBJ2-3; weak D call: TRBD2 (7 bases). CDR3: CASLNGGLDTQYF. In DNA form, the CDR3 reads TGTGCCAGCTTAAACGGGGGGCTAGATACGCAGTATTTT.